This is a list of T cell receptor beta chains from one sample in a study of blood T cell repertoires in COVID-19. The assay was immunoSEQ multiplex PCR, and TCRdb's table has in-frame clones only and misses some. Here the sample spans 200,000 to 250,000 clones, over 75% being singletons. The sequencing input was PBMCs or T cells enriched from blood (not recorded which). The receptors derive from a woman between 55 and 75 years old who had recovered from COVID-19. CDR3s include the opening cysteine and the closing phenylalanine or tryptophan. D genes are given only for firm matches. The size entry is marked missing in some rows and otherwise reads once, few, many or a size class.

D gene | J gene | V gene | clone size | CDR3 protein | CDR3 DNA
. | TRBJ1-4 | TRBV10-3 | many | CAISDREEATNEKLFF | TGTGCCATCAGTGACAGGGAGGAAGCAACTAATGAAAAACTGTTTTTT
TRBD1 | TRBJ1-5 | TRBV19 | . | CASTTGQGVGQPQHF | TGTGCCAGTACTACCGGGCAGGGGGTTGGGCAGCCCCAGCATTTT
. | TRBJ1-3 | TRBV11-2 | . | CASSPNLQDQKNTIYF | TGTGCCAGCAGCCCCAATTTACAGGATCAAAAAAACACCATATATTTT
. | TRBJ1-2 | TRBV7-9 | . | CASSPDSYGYTF | TGTGCCAGCAGCCCGGACAGCTATGGCTACACCTTC
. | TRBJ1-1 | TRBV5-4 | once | CASSFFRMNTEAFF | TGTGCCAGCAGCTTTTTCCGTATGAACACTGAAGCTTTCTTT
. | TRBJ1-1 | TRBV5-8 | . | CASSLAHRQKAFF | TGTGCCAGCAGCTTGGCCCATCGACAGAAGGCTTTCTTT
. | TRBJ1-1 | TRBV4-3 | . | CASSQVGNQGQNTEAFF | TGCGCCAGCAGCCAAGTGGGAAACCAGGGTCAGAACACTGAAGCTTTCTTT
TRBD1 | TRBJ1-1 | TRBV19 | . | CASRGDRAVTEAFF | TGTGCCAGTAGGGGAGACAGGGCGGTCACTGAAGCTTTCTTT
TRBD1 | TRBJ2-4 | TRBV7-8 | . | CASSLTRDSAWYF | TGTGCCAGCAGCTTAACCCGGGACAGCGCGTGGTACTTC
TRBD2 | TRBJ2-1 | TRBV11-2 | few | CASSFFPSGTNNEQFF | TGTGCCAGCAGCTTCTTCCCTAGCGGCACCAACAATGAGCAGTTCTTC
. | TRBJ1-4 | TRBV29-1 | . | CSVLGRDWNEKLFF | TGCAGCGTTCTGGGCAGGGATTGGAATGAAAAACTGTTTTTT
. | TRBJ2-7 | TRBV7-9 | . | CASSLDSVNEQYF | TGTGCCAGCAGCTTAGACTCCGTCAACGAGCAGTACTTC
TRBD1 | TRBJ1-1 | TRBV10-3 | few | CAISEARDRATEAFF | TGTGCCATCAGTGAAGCCCGGGACAGGGCTACTGAAGCTTTCTTT
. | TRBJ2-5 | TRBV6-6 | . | CASRHSGISQETQYF | TGTGCCAGCAGACACTCCGGGATTTCGCAAGAGACCCAGTACTTC
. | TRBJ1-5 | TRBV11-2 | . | CASSLDRGQPQHF | TGTGCCAGCAGCTTAGACAGGGGCCAGCCCCAGCATTTT
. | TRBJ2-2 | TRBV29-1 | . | CSVLLLSNTGELFF | TGCAGCGTTCTTCTCCTATCGAACACCGGGGAGCTGTTTTTT
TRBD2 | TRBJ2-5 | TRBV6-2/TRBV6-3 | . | CASSSSGREWETQYF | TGTGCCAGCAGTTCTAGCGGGAGGGAGTGGGAGACCCAGTACTTC
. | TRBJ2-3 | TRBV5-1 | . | CASSLGTDSSTDTQYF | TGCGCCAGCAGCTTGGGGACAGATTCTAGCACAGATACGCAGTATTTT
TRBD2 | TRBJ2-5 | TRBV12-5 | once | CASGTGTSGQPQTPGTQYF | TGTGCTAGTGGTACCGGGACTAGCGGGCAACCCCAGACTCCAGGGACCCAGTACTTC
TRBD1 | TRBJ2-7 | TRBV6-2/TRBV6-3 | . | CASSKIPGQGSSEQYF | TGTGCCAGCAGTAAGATTCCGGGACAGGGGTCCTCCGAGCAGTACTTC
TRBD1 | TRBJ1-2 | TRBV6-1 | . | CASSDPTGKGYTF | TGTGCCAGCAGTGACCCGACAGGGAAAGGCTACACCTTC
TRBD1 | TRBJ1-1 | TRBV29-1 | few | CSASPRTGLNTEAFF | TGCAGCGCTTCCCCGCGGACAGGATTGAACACTGAAGCTTTCTTT
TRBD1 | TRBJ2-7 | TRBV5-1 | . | CASSLGDRVYEQYF | TGCGCCAGCAGCTTGGGGGACAGGGTCTACGAGCAGTACTTC
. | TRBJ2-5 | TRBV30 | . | CAWSSGGETQYF | TGTGCCTGGAGTTCGGGTGGGGAGACCCAGTACTTC
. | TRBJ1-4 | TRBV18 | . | CASSPAASLTNEKLFF | TGTGCCAGCTCACCGGCAGCGAGCCTCACTAATGAAAAACTGTTTTTT
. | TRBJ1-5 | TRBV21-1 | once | CASSVRGDRGQPQHF | TGTGCCAGCAGCGTGCGCGGGGACAGGGGTCAGCCCCAGCATTTT
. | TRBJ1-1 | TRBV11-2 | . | CASSSLGTRMNTEAFF | TGTGCCAGCAGCTCCTTGGGGACTAGGATGAACACTGAAGCTTTCTTT
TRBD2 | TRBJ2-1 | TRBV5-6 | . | CASSLFASGTNEQFF | TGTGCCAGCAGCTTGTTTGCTAGCGGGACCAATGAGCAGTTCTTC
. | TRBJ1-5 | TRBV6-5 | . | CASRVLNQPQHF | TGTGCCAGCAGGGTACTAAATCAGCCCCAGCATTTT
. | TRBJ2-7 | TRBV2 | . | CASSLREGYEQYF | TGTGCCAGCAGTCTCAGGGAAGGCTACGAGCAGTACTTC
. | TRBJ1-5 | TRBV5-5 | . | CASSWDSNQPQHF | TGTGCCAGCAGCTGGGACTCCAATCAGCCCCAGCATTTT
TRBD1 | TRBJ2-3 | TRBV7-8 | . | CASSHDTGDSTDTQYF | TGTGCCAGCAGCCACGACACAGGGGATAGCACAGATACGCAGTATTTT
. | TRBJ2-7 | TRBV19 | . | CASSMGYPRYEQYF | TGTGCCAGTAGTATGGGCTACCCGCGCTACGAGCAGTACTTC
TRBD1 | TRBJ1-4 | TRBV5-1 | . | CASSFGPGQGNEKLFF | TGCGCCAGCAGCTTCGGACCGGGACAGGGTAATGAAAAACTGTTTTTT
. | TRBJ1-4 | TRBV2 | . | CASRAGRSGTGEKLFF | TGTGCCAGCAGGGCGGGACGAAGCGGAACGGGCGAAAAACTGTTTTTT
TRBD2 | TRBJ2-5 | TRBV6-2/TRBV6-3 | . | CASSYSPSGAQETQYF | TGTGCCAGCAGTTACTCGCCTAGCGGGGCACAAGAGACCCAGTACTTC
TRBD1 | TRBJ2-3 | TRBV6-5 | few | CASSYRAGGSDTQYF | TGTGCCAGCAGTTATAGGGCAGGGGGCTCAGATACGCAGTATTTT
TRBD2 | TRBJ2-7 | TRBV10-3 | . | CAIDRGGYEQYF | TGTGCCATCGATCGGGGGGGGTACGAGCAGTACTTC
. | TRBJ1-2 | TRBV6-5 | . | CASITKGEGGYGYTF | TGTGCCAGCATAACCAAAGGAGAGGGCGGCTATGGCTACACCTTC
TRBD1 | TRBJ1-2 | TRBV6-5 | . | CASSYLGQADGYTF | TGTGCCAGCAGTTACCTGGGACAGGCGGATGGCTACACCTTC
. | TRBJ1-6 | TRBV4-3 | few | CASSQGVQGRDSPLHF | TGCGCCAGCAGCCAAGGGGTTCAGGGGCGGGATTCACCCCTCCACTTT
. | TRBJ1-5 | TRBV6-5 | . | CASTRRVGDQPQHF | TGTGCCAGCACACGAAGGGTAGGGGATCAGCCCCAGCATTTT
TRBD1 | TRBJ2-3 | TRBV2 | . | CASSDLGQGMADTQYF | TGTGCCAGCAGTGATCTAGGACAGGGGATGGCAGATACGCAGTATTTT
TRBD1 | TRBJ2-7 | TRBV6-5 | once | CASSYQTGPYEQYF | TGTGCCAGCAGTTACCAGACAGGGCCCTACGAGCAGTACTTC
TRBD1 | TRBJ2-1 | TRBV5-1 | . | CASSLGTGGNEQFF | TGCGCCAGCAGCTTGGGGACAGGCGGTAATGAGCAGTTCTTC
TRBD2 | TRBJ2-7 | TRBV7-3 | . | CASSLAGGTYEQYF | TGTGCCAGCAGCTTAGCGGGGGGTACCTACGAGCAGTACTTC
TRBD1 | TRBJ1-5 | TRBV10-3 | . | CAISEQGEQPQHF | TGTGCCATCAGTGAGCAGGGGGAGCAGCCCCAGCATTTT
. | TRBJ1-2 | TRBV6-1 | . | CASSENPRQNYGYTF | TGTGCCAGCAGTGAAAACCCCCGACAAAACTATGGCTACACCTTC
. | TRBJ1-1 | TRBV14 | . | CASSRRLQNTEAFF | TGTGCCAGCAGCCGCCGTTTACAAAACACTGAAGCTTTCTTT
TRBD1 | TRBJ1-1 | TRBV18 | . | CASSRSRTGEGKNTEAFF | TGTGCCAGCTCACGATCAAGGACAGGGGAGGGAAAGAACACTGAAGCTTTCTTT